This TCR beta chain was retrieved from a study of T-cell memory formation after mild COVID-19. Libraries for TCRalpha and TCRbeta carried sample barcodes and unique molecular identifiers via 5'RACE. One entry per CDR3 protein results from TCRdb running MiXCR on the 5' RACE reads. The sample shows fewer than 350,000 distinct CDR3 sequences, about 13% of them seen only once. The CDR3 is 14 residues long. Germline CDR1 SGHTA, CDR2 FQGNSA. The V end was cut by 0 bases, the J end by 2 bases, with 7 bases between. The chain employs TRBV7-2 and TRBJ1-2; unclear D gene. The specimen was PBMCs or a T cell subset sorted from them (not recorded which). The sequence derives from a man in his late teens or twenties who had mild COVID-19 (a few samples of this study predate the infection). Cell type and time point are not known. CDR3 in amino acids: CASSLALSNYGYTF. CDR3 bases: TGTGCCAGCAGCTTAGCGCTCAGCAACTATGGCTACACCTTC.